This T cell receptor beta chain was captured in a study of blood T cell repertoires in COVID-19. Comments on this clone: The sample carries other DNA sequences with the same CDR3.

The CDR3 consists of 13 residues. Germline V gene sequence: CDR1 MNHEY, CDR2 SMNVEV (reference sequence). V was shortened by 5 bases and J by 6 bases, with 12 bases between the two germline ends. Sequenced by immunoSEQ multiplex PCR; TCRdb stores in-frame clones only, minus some. The data show just over 300,000 clones, roughly 89% seen once. Participants' own reports of clinical history determined their cohort assignment. V gene TRBV27 combines with J gene TRBJ2-3; D gene unclear. This TCR was recovered from a woman aged 18-35 years with acute COVID-19. The sample consisted of PBMCs or T cells enriched from blood (not recorded which). The CDR3 protein is CASSPRGPDTQYF. In nucleotides, the CDR3 is TGTGCCAGCAGTCCACGAGGCCCGGATACGCAGTATTTT.